This entry is about one T cell receptor beta chain. Positively selected for CCR7, the CD45RO-negative cells used as naive CD8 cells excluded terminally differentiated effector memory CD45RA+ cells. Germline assignment: CDR1 MDHEN and CDR2 SYDVKM. V was pared by 5 bases and J by 4 bases, with 13 bases of the junction left unmatched. The CDR3 totals 18 residues. Profiled with immunoSEQ multiplex PCR; TCRdb holds only in-frame clones, not every one. This sample carries 630,000 or so clones, nearly 98% of them seen once, and the ten largest clones take 0.3%. This record comes from a study of shared clonotypes between healthy human individuals.

The specimen sequenced was naive CD8+ T cells sorted from blood. The chain recombines TRBV28 with TRBJ2-5; 13 bases match TRBD2. The receptor's source is a man younger than 40 in good health. Here the CDR3 reads CASSIPPTSGRAVETQYF. In DNA, the CDR3 is TGTGCCAGCAGTATCCCCCCAACTAGCGGGAGGGCCGTAGAGACCCAGTACTTC.